These 4 T cell receptor beta chains were sequenced from one sample in a study of cytomegalovirus exposure and HLA in healthy donors. PCR employed 60 Vbeta and 13 Jbeta primers. Generated by immunoSEQ multiplex PCR, the TCRdb table keeps only in-frame clones and is missing some. Of about 120,000 clones listed, 81% are singletons. Sequencing was carried out using PBMCs. The source is a man between 40 and 49 years old in good health and CMV-seronegative.

The V call is TRBV18, the J call TRBJ1-2, with 8 bases identical to TRBD1. This CDR3 contains 13 residues. CDR1 KGHSH and CDR2 LQKENI come from the germline V gene. V lost 2 bases to trimming and J lost 4 bases; unmatched junction nucleotides: 0. CDR3 nucleotide sequence: TGTGCCAGCTCACCAGGGACAGGCTATGGCTACACCTTC. Translation: CASSPGTGYGYTF.

J is TRBJ2-7 and V is TRBV4-1; 7 bases are shared with TRBD2. The CDR3 sequence is 18 residues long. Germline V gene lookup returns CDR1 MGHRA and CDR2 YSYEKL. V lost 4 bases to trimming and J lost 2 bases; unmatched junction nucleotides: 17. The CDR3 sequence: CASSLNLGSGTLPYEQYF. CDR3 DNA sequence: TGCGCCAGCAGCCTAAACCTAGGGAGCGGGACCCTCCCCTACGAGCAGTACTTC.

A few counts support this clone. DNA of the CDR3: TGTGCCAGCAGCTCACTAGGTGGGACTTTCTTT. Translating gives CASSSLGGTFF. The chain recombines TRBV7-2 with TRBJ1-1; D gene ambiguous. The V end was cut by 4 bases, the J end by 12 bases, with 12 bases between. The CDR3 has 11 residues. Germline V CDR1 and CDR2: SGHTA, FQGNSA.

This clone was detected once. This chain uses TRBV5-1 with TRBJ2-3; possibly TRBD1 for D (5 bases). The V and J ends lost 0 bases and 2 bases respectively, with 10 bases between them. Germline V gene sequence: CDR1 SGHRS, CDR2 YFSETQ. CDR3 length: 15 residues. The CDR3 DNA sequence: TGCGCCAGCAGCTTGGTTGGGGCCTCCACAGATACGCAGTATTTT. This translates into CASSLVGASTDTQYF.